This T cell receptor beta chain was captured in a study of PD-1 blockade in classical Hodgkin lymphoma (dated by TCRdb to 2020 to 2022). The study in broad terms: Nivolumab dosing was 3 mg/kg intravenously every 2 weeks, continuing until either disease progression or unacceptable toxicity. A peripheral blood immune signature of response to PD-1 blockade in classical Hodgkin lymphoma was defined using TCR beta sequencing and CyTOF.

Points on this clone: Its antigen is still unknown. There are no base qualities to consult, and no much larger clone falls within one base.

The paper as a whole reports these results and caveats: CD4+ but not CD8+ TCR diversity rose significantly by C4D1 (p=0.0027 vs p=0.16), most apparent in complete responders (p=0.02). Baseline TCR diversity was reported as lower in newly diagnosed patients than in healthy donors, and lower still in relapsed/refractory patients. Only a single clinical trial cohort was studied, and what caused the repertoire differences, possibly disease activity or prior therapy, remained undefined. Patients starting nivolumab less than 1 year after ASCT had lower diversity and were excluded from later analyses to avoid confounding by immune reconstitution. Trial patients with a complete response had baseline diversity similar to that of newly diagnosed patients, while partial responders and progressors had significantly lower diversity.

The germline V and J ends show losses of 6 bases and 7 bases respectively, and no gene match explains 12 bases of the junction. From the germline V gene, CDR1 is MNHEY and CDR2 is SVGAGI. The CDR3 runs 14 residues from the cysteine to the phenylalanine. The DNA shown is the 42-base CDR3, in frame from base 1. The Qiagen DNeasy kit was used to extract genomic DNA from unsorted PBMCs and from the negatively selected CD4+ and CD8+ fractions. Using primers that anneal to V and J segments, immunoSEQ multiplex PCR amplified the TCR beta CDR3 regions. A synthetic immune receptor repertoire was used to minimize amplification bias, and any remaining bias was removed computationally after sequencing. The paper's data handling went like this. Custom Python scripts were used to quantify repertoire diversity as the Shannon entropy index. Unsorted, CD4+ and CD8+ repertoires were analyzed separately, except in combined analyses where CD4+ and CD8+ sequences were merged in silico. Clonal expansion was defined as at least a 2-fold frequency increase after treatment relative to C1D1, with a pseudocount of 0.5 for undetected baseline clones. Singleton clones were defined as clones with 0 or 1 copy at C1D1, and non-singleton clones were defined as clones with 2 or more copies. Clones expanded in unsorted samples were labelled as CD4+, CD8+ or unknown by matching protein sequences in sorted samples from the same patient. Wilcoxon tests on paired samples were used to test changes in diversity from C1D1 to C4D1. As stored in TCRdb, this immuneACCESS dataset retains in-frame rearrangements with V and J assigned. A fraction of the clones does not appear; measured against another copy, unresolved V genes explain less than half of the discrepancy, and the remainder lacks a known reason. Clone size and V and J calls were adopted from that table, with D and trimming inferred from the DNA. The sample profile shows 25,000 to 35,000 clones; around three quarters of them were found once. The top ten hold 3.5% to 4.5% of the sample.

What the time point label conveys for this sample: cycle 2 day 1 (C2D1) of nivolumab. Relapse after autologous stem cell transplantation had occurred in all trial patients, and cohorts A, B and C were distinguished by prior brentuximab vedotin exposure. The trial cohort included fewer than 60 patients with relapsed/refractory classical Hodgkin lymphoma, and each patient had a best overall response of complete response, partial response or progressive disease. Trial patients were treated with single-agent nivolumab in the multi-cohort phase II CheckMate 205 trial. An independent review committee assessed best overall response by applying the 2007 International Working Group response criteria. Trial PBMCs were collected immediately before nivolumab initiation (C1D1) and during therapy at cycle 2 day 1 and cycle 4 day 1. After peripheral blood was drawn into 8 mL Vacutainer Cell Preparation Tubes, PBMCs were isolated by centrifugation and then cryopreserved.

The sample here was peripheral blood mononuclear cells (PBMCs), taken before the second cycle of nivolumab. This TCR derives from a human donor with classical Hodgkin lymphoma. In this chain, TRBV6-5 is recombined with TRBJ2-7; TRBD2 fits 7 bases in the junction. CDR3 sequence: CASSTRGTGGEQYF. The DNA sequence follows: TGTGCCAGCAGCACTCGCGGGACCGGGGGGGAGCAGTACTTC.